The 27 T cell receptor beta chains below come from one sample, sequenced in a study of cytomegalovirus exposure and HLA in healthy donors. 13 Jbeta primers and 60 Vbeta primers were used for the PCR. The data were produced by immunoSEQ multiplex PCR, yet TCRdb's version contains in-frame clones alone and is incomplete. The table lists about 120,000 clones, 76% of them singletons. The sequencing sample was made of PBMCs. Receptors were obtained from a man aged 50 or older in good health and CMV-seropositive.

This clone has a single count. The chain links TRBV10-3 to TRBJ2-5; TRBD1 is a possible D gene (5 bases). CDR3 length: 14 amino acids. Germline V lookup: CDR1 ENHRY, CDR2 SYGVKD. Between the trimmed V and J ends, which lost 4 bases and 5 bases, there was a span of 14 bases. In DNA form, the CDR3 reads TGTGCCATCAGTGGACAGAGCTCCGCGGAGACCCAGTACTTC. It translates to CAISGQSSAETQYF.

The chain joins TRBV2 to TRBJ1-1; D unclear. The length of the CDR3 is 12 residues. V lost 1 base and J 6 bases, leaving 6 bases between the germline ends. Germline V gene sequence: CDR1 SNHLY, CDR2 FYNNEI. The CDR3 loop is CASSEGGSEAFF. CDR3 DNA sequence: TGTGCCAGCAGTGAAGGCGGTTCTGAAGCTTTCTTT.

In DNA, the CDR3 is TGTGCCAGCACCCAGGACAGGGGGCGAGAGACCCAGTACTTC. Translated, it gives CASTQDRGRETQYF. The chain uses TRBV5-4 and TRBJ2-5, with 11 bases lining up with TRBD1. V lost 6 bases and J lost 4; bases outside the gene matches: 5. CDR3 length: 14 amino acids. Germline values: CDR1 SGHNT, CDR2 YYREEE (reference sequence).

The chain employs TRBV4-2 and TRBJ1-3; 8 positions match TRBD1. This CDR3 is 17 amino acids long. J lost 6 bases, V lost 2 bases, and 12 bases had no gene match. Germline V gene sequence: CDR1 LGHNA, CDR2 YNFKEQ. The CDR3 DNA reads TGTGCCAGCAGCCAATCCCTATACAGGGGGAGGGCAAACACCATATATTTT. This translates into CASSQSLYRGRANTIYF.

The rearrangement links TRBV19 to TRBJ1-4, with 8 nucleotides matching TRBD1. CDR3 length: 14 amino acids. Trimming at V came to 7 bases and at J to 8 bases, leaving 9 bases not matched to a gene. Germline assignment: CDR1 LNHDA and CDR2 SQIVND (reference sequence). Here the CDR3 DNA reads TGTGCCAGTACCCGAGACAGGGGACGAGAAAAACTGTTTTTT. It encodes CASTRDRGREKLFF.

This clone came up a few times. The chain couples TRBV12-2 to TRBJ2-7; the D segment call TRBD2 is taken from the table without a DNA check. TRBV12-2 is a known pseudogene. The CDR3 runs 17 residues. This CDR3 is CASRSSPRRGREDEQYF. In DNA form, the CDR3 reads TGTGCAAGTCGCTCGAGCCCTCGACGGGGGCGGGAGGACGAGCAGTACTTC.

The V and J genes are TRBV6-1 and TRBJ1-4, with a weak D call TRBD1 (6 bases). Germline V gives CDR1 MNHNS, CDR2 SASEGT. There are 15 residues in the CDR3. Trimming pared 0 bases from V and 6 bases from J, leaving 11 bases between. Written as DNA, the CDR3 is TGTGCCAGCAGTGAAGCTGGCAGGGGTCATGAAAAACTGTTTTTT. It translates to CASSEAGRGHEKLFF.

This chain links TRBV7-2 with TRBJ2-1, with D maybe TRBD2 (6 bases). V lost 1 base to trimming and J lost 7 bases, with 17 bases between them. Germline CDR1 SGHTA, CDR2 FQGNSA. This CDR3 has 16 residues. CDR3 loop: CASSLVRASRGNEQFF. The CDR3 DNA follows: TGTGCCAGCAGCTTAGTTCGGGCTAGTCGGGGGAATGAGCAGTTCTTC.

The gene calls are TRBV19 and TRBJ1-2; 7 bases line up with TRBD1. The germline CDR1 and CDR2 sequences are LNHDA and SQIVND (reference sequence). J lost 1 base, V lost 3 bases, and 5 bases had no gene match. This CDR3 is built from 15 residues. The DNA for the CDR3 is TGTGCCAGTAGTATCGGACAGGCCGATAACTATGGCTACACCTTC. Amino acid sequence: CASSIGQADNYGYTF.

The table lists this clone with a few counts. V gene TRBV7-9 combines with J gene TRBJ2-5; D is uncertain. Germline assignment: CDR1 SEHNR and CDR2 FQNEAQ (reference sequence). Trimming pared 11 bases from V and 4 bases from J, leaving 11 bases between. CDR3 length: 11 residues. This chain's CDR3 is CAGAFLETQYF. The CDR3 region has the DNA TGTGCCGGAGCCTTTTTAGAGACCCAGTACTTC.

The chain has TRBV27 and TRBJ2-6, with D maybe TRBD1 (6 bases). V was shortened by 4 bases and J by 0 bases, with 19 bases between the two germline ends. CDR1 and CDR2 from the germline V gene are MNHEY and SMNVEV (reference sequence). This CDR3 is 19 amino acids long. The CDR3 region has the DNA TGTGCCAGCAGTTCTTGGGACATATCTAAAAGCTCTGGGGCCAACGTCCTGACTTTC. It codes for CASSSWDISKSSGANVLTF.

The chain recombines TRBV5-1 with TRBJ2-7; D gene ambiguous. The V and J ends lost 0 bases and 6 bases respectively, with 13 bases between them. The CDR3 consists of 14 residues. Germline CDR1 is SGHRS and CDR2 is YFSETQ. The CDR3 region has the DNA TGCGCCAGCAGCTTGGCGGCGGAAGTACGCGAGCAGTACTTC. This codes for CASSLAAEVREQYF.

V is TRBV5-1 and J is TRBJ1-4; 10 bases map to TRBD1. This CDR3 has 15 residues. CDR1 is SGHRS and CDR2 is YFSETQ in the germline V gene. Trimming cost V 0 bases and J 4 bases; bases outside gene matches: 0. The CDR3 sequence: CASSLGDRGNEKLFF. The CDR3 DNA reads TGCGCCAGCAGCTTGGGGGACAGGGGTAATGAAAAACTGTTTTTT.

J is TRBJ1-4 and V is TRBV7-9, with 8 positions matching TRBD1. CDR3 size: 16 residues. Unmatched junction bases numbered 8, after V lost 0 bases and J lost 8 bases. CDR1 SEHNR and CDR2 FQNEAQ come from the germline V gene (reference sequence). CDR3 sequence (DNA): TGTGCCAGCAGCTTAGCCACAGGGGGTTCTTGGGAAAAACTGTTTTTT. The encoded protein is CASSLATGGSWEKLFF.

V gene TRBV11-2 combines with J gene TRBJ2-7; maybe TRBD1 (5 bases). The CDR3 consists of 13 residues. Between the trimmed V and J ends, which lost 6 bases and 10 bases, there was a span of 19 bases. Germline CDR1 reads SGHAT; CDR2 reads FQNNGV. The CDR3 loop is CASSRTTGTSQYF. The CDR3 region has the DNA TGTGCCAGCAGTAGGACCACAGGTACCTCTCAGTACTTC.

The chain links TRBV9 to TRBJ2-7; D possibly corresponds to TRBD2 (6 bases). Trimming pared 4 bases from V and 3 bases from J, leaving 29 bases between. There are 19 residues in the CDR3. The V gene's germline CDR1 is SGDLS and CDR2 YYNGEE. The CDR3 spells CASSSPRGSSSGRYYEQYF. The CDR3 DNA reads as TGTGCCAGCAGCTCCCCCCGGGGATCTAGCAGTGGGAGGTACTACGAGCAGTACTTC.

The gene calls are TRBV2 and TRBJ2-2; 9 nucleotides line up with TRBD2. V trimming: 6 bases; J trimming: 6 bases; junction bases outside the gene matches: 5. CDR1 is SNHLY and CDR2 is FYNNEI in the germline V gene. This CDR3 has 14 residues. This CDR3 is CASRRGGIAGELFF. CDR3 DNA: TGTGCCAGCAGGCGGGGGGGGATCGCCGGGGAGCTGTTTTTT.

CDR3 coding DNA: TGTGCCAGTATCAGGGGGTCAGCGAACACCGGGGAGCTGTTTTTT. Its translation: CASIRGSANTGELFF. The rearrangement links TRBV19 to TRBJ2-2; 7 positions match TRBD1. Losses at the gene ends were 7 bases for V and 0 bases for J; bases not matched to a gene: 5. CDR3 length: 15 amino acids. Germline lookup yields CDR1 LNHDA and CDR2 SQIVND (reference sequence).

V is TRBV9 and J is TRBJ2-7; D might be TRBD1 (5 bases). This CDR3 contains 14 residues. Trimming left V 4 bases short and J 1 base short, with 12 bases between. Germline V gene lookup returns CDR1 SGDLS and CDR2 YYNGEE. CDR3 residues: CASSPRTPSYEQYF. The CDR3, as DNA: TGTGCCAGCAGCCCCCGGACACCTTCCTACGAGCAGTACTTC.

This clone was observed a handful of times. The rearrangement links TRBV9 to TRBJ2-7; D perhaps matches TRBD1 (6 bases). Germline V CDR1 and CDR2: SGDLS, YYNGEE. The ends were cut back, 4 bases at V and 4 bases at J, with 12 bases in the middle. This CDR3 has 13 residues. In DNA form, the CDR3 reads TGTGCCAGCAGCCCTGGCAGGGGATACGAGCAGTACTTC. It is translated as CASSPGRGYEQYF.

The rearrangement joins TRBV10-2 to TRBJ1-4, with 7 bases that match TRBD1. J was trimmed by 1 base and V by 8 bases; bases with no gene match: 7. The CDR3 is 15 amino acids. The germline V gene encodes CDR1 WSHSY and CDR2 SAAADI. CDR3 in DNA: TGCGCCAGCGGGGGGCACAGGGGAACTAATGAAAAACTGTTTTTT. It yields the protein CASGGHRGTNEKLFF.

The genes are TRBV10-3 and TRBJ1-5, with 10 bases fitting TRBD1. The V and J ends lost 6 bases and 4 bases, in that order; junction bases with no gene match: 3. This CDR3 spans 14 amino acids. CDR1 is ENHRY and CDR2 is SYGVKD in the germline V gene. The CDR3 reads CAISGTGENQPQHF. The CDR3 nucleotides are TGTGCCATCAGCGGGACAGGGGAAAATCAGCCCCAGCATTTT.

The chain is built from TRBV6-1 and TRBJ2-1, with 8 nucleotides matching TRBD2. The CDR3 runs to 15 residues. Germline lookup yields CDR1 MNHNS and CDR2 SASEGT. The V and J ends lost 0 bases and 5 bases, in that order; junction bases with no gene match: 3. CDR3 in DNA: TGTGCCAGCAGTGAAGCAATAGCGGGAAACAATGAGCAGTTCTTC. Amino acid sequence: CASSEAIAGNNEQFF.

V usage is TRBV20-1 and J usage is TRBJ2-7; 10 nucleotides align to TRBD1. Germline V CDR1 and CDR2: DFQATT, SNEGSKA (reference sequence). Germline trimming cut 6 bases from V and 6 bases from J; bases unmatched to any gene: 2. The CDR3 is 11 residues long. Here the CDR3 DNA reads TGCAGTGCCGGGACAGGGGCCGAGCAGTACTTC. Translation gives CSAGTGAEQYF.

The chain couples TRBV28 to TRBJ2-7; weak D call: TRBD1 (5 bases). V lost 5 bases and J lost 3, with 11 bases in between. CDR1 and CDR2 (germline): MDHEN, SYDVKM. This CDR3 has 13 amino acids. The DNA of the CDR3 is TGTGCCAGCAGTCCCCAAACAGGCTACGAGCAGTACTTC. This sequence encodes CASSPQTGYEQYF. Based on the CDR3 plus reference TRBV28 and TRBJ2-7, the full variable domain is DVKVTQSSRYLVKRTGEKVFLECVQDMDHENMFWYRQDPGLGLRLIYFSYDVKMKEKGDIPEGYSVSREKKERFSLILESASTNQTSMYLCASSPQTGYEQYFGPGTRLTVT.

J is TRBJ2-1 and V is TRBV19, with D maybe TRBD2 (8 bases). The CDR3 covers 18 residues. CDR1 is LNHDA and CDR2 is SQIVND in the germline V gene (reference sequence). Trimming took 6 bases from V and 5 from J, leaving 26 bases between them. The CDR3 sequence is CASSRGRGRLASHNEQFF. Here the CDR3 DNA reads TGTGCCAGTAGCAGGGGGAGGGGGCGACTAGCGAGCCACAATGAGCAGTTCTTC. Filled out from reference TRBV19 and TRBJ2-1, the complete variable domain reads DGGITQSPKYLFRKEGQNVTLSCEQNLNHDAMYWYRQDPGQGLRLIYYSQIVNDFQKGDIAEGYSVSREKKESFPLTVTSAQKNPTAFYLCASSRGRGRLASHNEQFFGPGTRLTVL.

This rearrangement joins TRBV9 to TRBJ2-7; 7 positions agree with TRBD1. Trimming removed 0 bases from V and 1 base from J; junction bases left unmatched: 4. Germline-derived CDR1 and CDR2 are SGDLS and YYNGEE. The CDR3 has 15 amino acids. CDR3 amino acids: CASSVAPGQSYEQYF. The DNA for the CDR3 is TGTGCCAGCAGCGTAGCACCGGGACAGTCCTACGAGCAGTACTTC. Full variable domain (rest looked up from reference TRBV9 and TRBJ2-7): DSGVTQTPKHLITATGQRVTLRCSPRSGDLSVYWYQQSLDQGLQFLIQYYNGEERAKGNILERFSAQQFPDLHSELNLSSLELGDSALYFCASSVAPGQSYEQYFGPGTRLTVT.